This TCR beta chain was recorded in a study of Ad26.COV2.S vaccination and SARS-CoV-2 variants. At the level of the study: Administration of Ad26.COV2.S was intramuscular, either once or twice 56 days apart. Study-wide results and limits: Spike-specific TCR breadth in vaccine recipients exceeded that seen in placebo recipients. After vaccination, substantial breadth of spike-specific CD8+ and CD4+ responses was reported. Vaccine recipients and placebo recipients showed similar non-spike TCR breadth.

This CDR3 is 16 amino acids long. Sequencing was performed with immunoSEQ multiplex PCR; in TCRdb, only in-frame clones are kept and a portion is missing. The table has about 400,000 clones, 89% seen once; the top ten hold under 2%. Documented treatment: some 20 received Ad26.COV2.S at low or high dose, single or two shots; five or six received placebo; per-sample allocation not given. After the first vaccine or placebo injection, samples were drawn on day 63. The count of this clone is one. As yet, its antigen is unknown. This chain joins TRBV21-1 and TRBJ1-1. TRBV21-1 is classified as a pseudogene. The sequenced sample was peripheral blood, obtained in a trial of Ad26.COV2.S vaccine versus placebo. The receptor was isolated from a person between 18 and 60 years old who received the Ad26.COV2.S COVID-19 vaccine or a placebo. The CDR3 region has the DNA TGTGCCAGCAGCAAAAGAGGCAGCGGGGGGGCCACTGAAGCTTTCTTT. This translates into CASSKRGSGGATEAFF.